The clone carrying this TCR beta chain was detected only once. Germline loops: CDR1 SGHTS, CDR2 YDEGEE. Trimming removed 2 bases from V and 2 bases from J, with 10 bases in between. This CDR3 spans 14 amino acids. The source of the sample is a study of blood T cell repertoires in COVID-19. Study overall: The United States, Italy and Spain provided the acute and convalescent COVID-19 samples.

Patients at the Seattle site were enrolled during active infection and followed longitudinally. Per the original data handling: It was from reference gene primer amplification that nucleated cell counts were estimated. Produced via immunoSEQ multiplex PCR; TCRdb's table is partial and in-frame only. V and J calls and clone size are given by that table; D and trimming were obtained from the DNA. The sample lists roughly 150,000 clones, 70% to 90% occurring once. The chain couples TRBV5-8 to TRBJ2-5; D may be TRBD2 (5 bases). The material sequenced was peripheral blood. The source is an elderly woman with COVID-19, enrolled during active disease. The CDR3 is CASSFAGGQETQYF. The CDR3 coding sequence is TGTGCCAGCAGCTTCGCGGGTGGGCAAGAGACCCAGTACTTC.